This T cell receptor (beta chain) was sequenced in a study of T cell clones after liver transplantation. The overall study: TCRbeta sequencing after a pre-transplant mixed lymphocyte reaction identified graft-donor-reactive clones, later tracked in post-transplant blood. Draws occurred before transplant, before withdrawal, and after complete or failed withdrawal. Without induction therapy, subjects received standard immunosuppression until 12-24 months post-transplant.

Unstimulated PBMCs were sorted into CD3+CD4+ and CD3+CD8+ populations. The length of the CDR3 is 13 residues. Trimming removed 1 base from V and 6 bases from J; junction bases left unmatched: 0. Germline CDR1 is LNHDA and CDR2 is SQIVND (reference sequence). Using immunoSEQ multiplex PCR, the repertoire was profiled, and TCRdb retains in-frame clones only, with some absent. The table has about 47,000 clones, roughly nine tenths seen once; the top ten hold 13% to 15%. V usage is TRBV19 and J usage is TRBJ2-1; TRBD2 matches at 7 bases. The sequenced sample was CD8+ T cells from blood, obtained 12 months after liver transplant. The receptor comes from a human patient who received a liver transplant. These T cells may partly come from the graft donor. The CDR3 is CASSIGEGNEQFF. CDR3 sequence (DNA): TGTGCCAGTAGTATAGGGGAGGGCAATGAGCAGTTCTTC.